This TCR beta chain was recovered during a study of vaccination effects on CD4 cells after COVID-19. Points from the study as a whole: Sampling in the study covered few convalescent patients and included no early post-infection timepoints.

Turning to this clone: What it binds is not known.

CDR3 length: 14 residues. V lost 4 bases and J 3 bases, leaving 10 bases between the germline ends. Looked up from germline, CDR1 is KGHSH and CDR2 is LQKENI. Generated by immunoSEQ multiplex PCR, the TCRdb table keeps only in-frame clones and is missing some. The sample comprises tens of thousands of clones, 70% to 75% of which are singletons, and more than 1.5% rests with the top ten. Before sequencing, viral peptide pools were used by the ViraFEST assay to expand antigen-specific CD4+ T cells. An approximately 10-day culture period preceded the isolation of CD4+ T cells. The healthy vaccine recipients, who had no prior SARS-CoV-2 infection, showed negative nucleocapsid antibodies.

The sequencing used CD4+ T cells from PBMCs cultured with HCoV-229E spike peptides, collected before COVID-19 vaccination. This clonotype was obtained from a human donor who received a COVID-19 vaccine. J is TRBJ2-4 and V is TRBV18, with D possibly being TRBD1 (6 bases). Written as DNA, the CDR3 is TGTGCCAGCTCACAGGACAGACTCAAAAACATTCAGTACTTC. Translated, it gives CASSQDRLKNIQYF. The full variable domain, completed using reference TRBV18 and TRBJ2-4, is NAGVMQNPRHLVRRRGQEARLRCSPMKGHSHVYWYRQLPEEGLKFMVYLQKENIIDESGMPKERFSAEFPKEGPSILRIQQVVRGDSAAYFCASSQDRLKNIQYFGAGTRLSVL.